Listed below are T cell receptor beta chains from one sample, sequenced in a study of a mutant IDH1 vaccine in newly diagnosed glioma. TCRdb's copy holds only in-frame clones and misses some; the assay was immunoSEQ multiplex PCR. The profile shows approximately 12,000 clones, around 85% of them singletons. These receptors lack a known antigen. The sample in question was PBMCs, obtained from a glioma patient whose treatment included an IDH1 peptide vaccine. The receptor source for this set is a man aged 25 to 40 with glioma. Both conserved end residues are part of each CDR3. A D gene is named only where the DNA matches it firmly. Rows give clone size only sometimes, using once, few, many, or a class for an expanded clone.

>TRBV27|-|-|TRBJ2-7
TGTGCCAGCAGTTTAATGTCAGCGATTAAAGAGCAGTACTTC
CASSLMSAIKEQYF
>TRBV27|-|-|TRBJ2-7
TGTGCCAGCAGTTTAGGTCACCTTCGAGAGCAGTACTTC
CASSLGHLREQYF
>TRBV5-1|-|TRBD2|TRBJ2-1
TGCGCCAGCAGCTTGGTTGGGACTAGCGGGAGAATCCACAATGAGCAGTTCTTC
CASSLVGTSGRIHNEQFF
>TRBV27|-|TRBD1|TRBJ1-5
TGTGCCAGCAGTGACAGGGATAGCAATCAGCCCCAGCATTTT
CASSDRDSNQPQHF
>TRBV4-1|once|TRBD1|TRBJ1-6
TGCGCCAGCAGCCCCTTGGGACAGGCAGCTAATTCACCCCTCCACTTT
CASSPLGQAANSPLHF
>TRBV5-1|-|-|TRBJ2-7
TGCGCCAGCAGCTTGGGAGCGCCCAAGGGCGAGCAGTACTTC
CASSLGAPKGEQYF
>TRBV27|-|TRBD2|TRBJ2-7
TGTGCCAGCAGTTTAGCGGGACTAGCGGGAGGTAAGCCTTCCTACGAGCAGTACTTC
CASSLAGLAGGKPSYEQYF
>TRBV7-7|-|-|TRBJ2-5
TGTGCCAGCAGCTTTAGCGGGTCTCTAGGGGGGACCCAGTACTTC
CASSFSGSLGGTQYF
>TRBV6-5|-|-|TRBJ2-2
TGTGCCAGCAGTGGCAACGCCGGGGAGCTGTTTTTT
CASSGNAGELFF
>TRBV25-1|-|-|TRBJ1-1
TGTGCCAGCAGTGAATTTGGGGGCACTGAAGCTTTCTTT
CASSEFGGTEAFF
>TRBV6-5|-|-|TRBJ1-1
TGTGCCAGCAGTTACTTGGGGGAGAACACTGAAGCTTTCTTT
CASSYLGENTEAFF
>TRBV27|-|TRBD1|TRBJ2-7
TGTGCCAGCATGCGTGTCAGGGACAGTTCCTACGAGCAGTACTTC
CASMRVRDSSYEQYF
>TRBV6-6|few|-|TRBJ1-5
TGTGCCTCCACGGCGCTGGATAGCAATCAGCCCCAGCATTTT
CASTALDSNQPQHF
>TRBV19|-|-|TRBJ1-1
TGTGCCAGTACCCCCGCGGGGGGCACTGAAGCTTTCTTT
CASTPAGGTEAFF
>TRBV6-5|-|-|TRBJ2-5
TGTGCCAGCGGACTAGGCAGGGGGCGAGAGACCCAGTACTTC
CASGLGRGRETQYF
>TRBV5-1|few|TRBD1|TRBJ1-1
TGCGCCAGCAGCGTGACACAGGGGTACACTGAAGCTTTCTTT
CASSVTQGYTEAFF
>TRBV5-1|-|TRBD1|TRBJ1-1
TGCGCCAGCAGCACTGGGACAGGACTAAACACTGAAGCTTTCTTT
CASSTGTGLNTEAFF
>TRBV5-5|-|-|TRBJ1-2
TGTGCCAGCAGCTTTTCTGGGCAGTACGATGGCTACACCTTC
CASSFSGQYDGYTF
>TRBV7-2|-|-|TRBJ1-3
TGTGCCAGCAGCTTAGCAGGGCCTGGAAACACCATATATTTT
CASSLAGPGNTIYF
>TRBV11-2|-|-|TRBJ1-4
TGTGCCAGCAGCTTAGACCCTAATGAAAAACTGTTTTTT
CASSLDPNEKLFF
>TRBV5-4|few|TRBD2|TRBJ2-1
TGTGCCAGCAGCTTGGGGGGACTAGATGAGCAGTTCTTC
CASSLGGLDEQFF
>TRBV6-5|-|-|TRBJ2-1
TGTGCCAGCAGTTACGGGGAGAGGAGCTCCTACAATGAGCAGTTCTTC
CASSYGERSSYNEQFF
>TRBV2|-|TRBD1|TRBJ2-7
TGTGCCAGCAGTGTTACAGGGGTCTACGAGCAGTACTTC
CASSVTGVYEQYF
>TRBV28|-|-|TRBJ2-6
TGTGCCAGCAGTTTACGGGTACCACTGGGGGCCAACGTCCTGACTTTC
CASSLRVPLGANVLTF
>TRBV7-2|-|TRBD2|TRBJ2-1
TGTGCCAGCAGCCCGCCCCCCGGGACTAGCGGGATTTACAATGAGCAGTTCTTC
CASSPPPGTSGIYNEQFF
>TRBV5-6|-|-|TRBJ1-3
TGTGCCAGCAGCTTGCTAGAGAACTCTGGAAACACCATATATTTT
CASSLLENSGNTIYF
>TRBV19|-|-|TRBJ1-5
TGTGCCAGTAGTATAGTTGGGGTGAGCAATCAGCCCCAGCATTTT
CASSIVGVSNQPQHF
>TRBV2|-|-|TRBJ2-1
TGTGCCAGCATTGAAGTCCGAGGATACAATGAGCAGTTCTTC
CASIEVRGYNEQFF
>TRBV11-2|-|TRBD2|TRBJ2-3
TGTGCCAGCAGCTTAGGAGGACTAGCTCTGACAGATACGCAGTATTTT
CASSLGGLALTDTQYF
>TRBV5-4|few|-|TRBJ1-4
TGTGCCAGCAGCTCCCGGACAGATATTGAAAAACTGTTTTTT
CASSSRTDIEKLFF
>TRBV5-3|-|-|TRBJ2-3
TGTGCCAGAAGCGTACCTCGTAGGGAGTTTGGCACAGATACGCAGTATTTT
CARSVPRREFGTDTQYF
>TRBV25-1|-|-|TRBJ2-7
TGTGCCAGCAGTGAATATGGGAAAGGCAGGGCGGGCTCCTACGAGCAGTACTTC
CASSEYGKGRAGSYEQYF
>TRBV11-2|-|TRBD2|TRBJ2-1
TGTGCCAGCAGCACTCATCCCGGGACTAGCGGGAAAGGAGAGCAGTTCTTC
CASSTHPGTSGKGEQFF
>TRBV7-9|few|-|TRBJ1-4
TGTGCCAGCAGCCGGGTTACAACTAATGAAAAACTGTTTTTT
CASSRVTTNEKLFF
>TRBV4-1|-|TRBD2|TRBJ2-1
TGCGCCAGCAGCCGGCAGCGGGAGGGGTATGAGCAGTTCTTC
CASSRQREGYEQFF
>TRBV11-2|-|TRBD2|TRBJ2-7
TGTGCCAGCAGCTTAGAAGACCCGGGACTAGCGGGAGGGCCCTCCTACGAGCAGTACTTC
CASSLEDPGLAGGPSYEQYF
>TRBV5-1|-|TRBD1|TRBJ2-7
TGCGCCAGCAGCTTTCGACAGGGATCGGACGAGCAGTACTTC
CASSFRQGSDEQYF
>TRBV6-1|-|TRBD1|TRBJ1-5
TGTGCCAGGGGACAGGGGGTTCAGCCCCAGCATTTT
CARGQGVQPQHF
>TRBV19|once|TRBD2|TRBJ2-7
TGTGCCAGTAGTATGAGGGTAGCGGGAATGCGAGAGCAGTACTTC
CASSMRVAGMREQYF
>TRBV19|-|-|TRBJ2-7
TGTGCCAGTAGTATAGACCACGAGCAGTACTTC
CASSIDHEQYF
>TRBV11-3|once|-|TRBJ2-2
TGTGCCAGCAGCTTATCGGGGGACACCGGGGAGCTGTTTTTT
CASSLSGDTGELFF
>TRBV7-6|-|-|TRBJ2-3
TGTGCCAGCAGCCCGGGTGGAGGCACAGATACGCAGTATTTT
CASSPGGGTDTQYF
>TRBV10-1|-|-|TRBJ2-7
TGCGCCAGCAGTGAAGGCTACGAGCAGTACTTC
CASSEGYEQYF
>TRBV7-8|-|-|TRBJ1-1
TGTGCCAGCAGCTTAGGGGGGGCTTTGAACACTGAAGCTTTCTTT
CASSLGGALNTEAFF
>TRBV29-1|-|-|TRBJ2-5
TGCAGCGTTGAAGGTGAGGGAAGTGATCCGGTCCAATACAGGGACGGTCGGGAGACCCAGTACTTC
CSVEGEGSDPVQYRDGRETQYF